The subject of this entry is one T cell receptor (beta chain). The data were taken from a study of T cells expressing NK-cell markers. TCRdb reanalyzed the 5' RACE reads, giving one entry per CDR3 protein sequence and no DNA. The repertoire table contains some 390,000 distinct CDR3 sequences. Sequences were obtained from blood T cells: a sorted CD56 or NKG2C T cell subset, CD4+ or CD8+ T cells, or bulk PBMC T cells (not recorded which). This receptor was identified in a woman in her fifties or sixties in good health.

The CDR3 reads CASSSDRTGRDTQYF. This chain links TRBV28 with TRBJ2-3; absent DNA, TCRdb's TRBD1 call cannot be checked. This CDR3 has 15 amino acids. Germline V gene lookup returns CDR1 MDHEN and CDR2 SYDVKM.